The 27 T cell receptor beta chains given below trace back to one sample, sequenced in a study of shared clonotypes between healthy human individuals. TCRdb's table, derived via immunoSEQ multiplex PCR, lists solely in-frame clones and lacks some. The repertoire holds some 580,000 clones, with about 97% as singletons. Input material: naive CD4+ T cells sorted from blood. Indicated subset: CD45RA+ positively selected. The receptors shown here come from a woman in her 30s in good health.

CDR3 nucleotides: TGTGCCAGCAGCTTAACCCTTGGGACGTCCAAGGGAGGCTACACCTTC. Its protein product is CASSLTLGTSKGGYTF. This chain uses TRBV7-9 with TRBJ1-2; a weak D match, TRBD1 (5 bases). Germline V gives CDR1 SEHNR, CDR2 FQNEAQ (reference sequence). Trimming removed 2 bases from V and 8 bases from J, with 21 bases in between. This CDR3 region has 16 residues.

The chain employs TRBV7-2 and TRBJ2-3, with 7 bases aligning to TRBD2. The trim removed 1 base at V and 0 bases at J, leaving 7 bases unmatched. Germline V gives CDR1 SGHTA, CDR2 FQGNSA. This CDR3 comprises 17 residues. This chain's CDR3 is CASSLVSGGGSTDTQYF. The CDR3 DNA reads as TGTGCCAGCAGCTTAGTATCGGGGGGTGGGAGCACAGATACGCAGTATTTT. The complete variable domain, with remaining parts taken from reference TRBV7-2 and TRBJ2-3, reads GAGVSQSPSNKVTEKGKDVELRCDPISGHTALYWYRQSLGQGLEFLIYFQGNSAPDKSGLPSDRFSAERTGGSVSTLTIQRTQQEDSAVYLCASSLVSGGGSTDTQYFGPGTRLTVL.

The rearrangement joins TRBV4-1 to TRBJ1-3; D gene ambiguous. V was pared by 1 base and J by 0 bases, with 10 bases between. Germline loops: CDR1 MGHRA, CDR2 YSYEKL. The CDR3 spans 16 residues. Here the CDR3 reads CASSQGSAYSGNTIYF. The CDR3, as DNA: TGCGCCAGCAGCCAAGGCAGTGCCTACTCTGGAAACACCATATATTTT.

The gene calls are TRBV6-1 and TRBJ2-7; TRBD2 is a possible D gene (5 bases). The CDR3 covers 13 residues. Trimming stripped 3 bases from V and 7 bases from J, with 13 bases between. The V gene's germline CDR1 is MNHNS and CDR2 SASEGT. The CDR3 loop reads CASSETTSGEQYF. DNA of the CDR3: TGTGCCAGCAGTGAGACAACTTCGGGGGAGCAGTACTTC.

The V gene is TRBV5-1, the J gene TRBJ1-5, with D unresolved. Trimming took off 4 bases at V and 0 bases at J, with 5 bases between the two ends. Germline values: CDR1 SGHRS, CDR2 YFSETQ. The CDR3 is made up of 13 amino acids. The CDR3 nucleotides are TGCGCCAGCAGCGAAGGTAGCAATCAGCCCCAGCATTTT. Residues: CASSEGSNQPQHF.

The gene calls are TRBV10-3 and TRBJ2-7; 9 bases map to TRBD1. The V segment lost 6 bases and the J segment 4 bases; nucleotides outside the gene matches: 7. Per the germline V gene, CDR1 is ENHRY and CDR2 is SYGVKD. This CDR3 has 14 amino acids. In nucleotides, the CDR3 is TGTGCCATCAGGTCACAGGGGGCGCGTTACGAGCAGTACTTC. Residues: CAIRSQGARYEQYF.

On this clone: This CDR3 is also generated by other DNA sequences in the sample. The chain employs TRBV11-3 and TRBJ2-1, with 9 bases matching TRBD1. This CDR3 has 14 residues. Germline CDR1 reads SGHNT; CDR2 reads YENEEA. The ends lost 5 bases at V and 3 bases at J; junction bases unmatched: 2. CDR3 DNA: TGTGCCAGCAGCCAGGGACAGGGCTACAATGAGCAGTTCTTC. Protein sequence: CASSQGQGYNEQFF.

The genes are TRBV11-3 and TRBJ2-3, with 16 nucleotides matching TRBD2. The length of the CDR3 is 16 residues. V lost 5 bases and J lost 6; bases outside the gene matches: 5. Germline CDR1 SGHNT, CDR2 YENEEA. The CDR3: CASSPGLAGGGDTQYF. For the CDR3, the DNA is TGTGCCAGCAGCCCGGGACTAGCGGGAGGGGGTGATACGCAGTATTTT.

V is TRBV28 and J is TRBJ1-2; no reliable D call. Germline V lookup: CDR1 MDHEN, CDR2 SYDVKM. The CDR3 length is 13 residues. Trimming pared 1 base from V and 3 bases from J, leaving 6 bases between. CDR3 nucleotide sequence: TGTGCCAGCAGTTTATTGGGTTACTATGGCTACACCTTC. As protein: CASSLLGYYGYTF.

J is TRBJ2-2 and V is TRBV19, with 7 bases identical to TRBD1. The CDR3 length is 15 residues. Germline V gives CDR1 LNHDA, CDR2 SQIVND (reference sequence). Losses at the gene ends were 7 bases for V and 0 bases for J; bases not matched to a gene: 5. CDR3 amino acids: CASNPGQANTGELFF. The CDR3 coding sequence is TGTGCCAGTAACCCCGGACAGGCGAACACCGGGGAGCTGTTTTTT.

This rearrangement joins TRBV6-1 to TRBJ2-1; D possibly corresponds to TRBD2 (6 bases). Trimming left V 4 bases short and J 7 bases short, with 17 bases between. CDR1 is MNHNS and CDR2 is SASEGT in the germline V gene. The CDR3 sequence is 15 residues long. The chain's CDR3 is CASSVHTGTLNEQFF. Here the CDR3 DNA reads TGTGCCAGCAGTGTTCATACCGGGACTTTAAATGAGCAGTTCTTC.

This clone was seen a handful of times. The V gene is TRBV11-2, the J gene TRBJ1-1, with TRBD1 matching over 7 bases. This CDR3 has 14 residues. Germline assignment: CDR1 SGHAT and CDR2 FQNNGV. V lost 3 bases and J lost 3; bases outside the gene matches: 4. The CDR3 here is CASSFSQGDTEAFF. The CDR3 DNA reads TGTGCCAGCAGCTTTAGCCAGGGGGACACTGAAGCTTTCTTT.

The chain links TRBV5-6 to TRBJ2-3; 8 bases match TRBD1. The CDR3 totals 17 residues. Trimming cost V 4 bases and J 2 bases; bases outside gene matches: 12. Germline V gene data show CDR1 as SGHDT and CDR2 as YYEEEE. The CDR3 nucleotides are TGTGCCAGCAGCCTCTTTAGGACAGGGATCATCACAGATACGCAGTATTTT. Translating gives CASSLFRTGIITDTQYF.

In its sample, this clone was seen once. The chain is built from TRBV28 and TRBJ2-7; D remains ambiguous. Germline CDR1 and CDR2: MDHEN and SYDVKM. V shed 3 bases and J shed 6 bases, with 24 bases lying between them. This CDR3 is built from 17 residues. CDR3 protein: CASSLIVGSLLLSEQYF. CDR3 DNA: TGTGCCAGCAGTTTGATTGTGGGTTCGCTCCTCCTCTCCGAGCAGTACTTC.

The DNA of the CDR3 is TGTGCCAGCACTCCTTTTAGGGGGCAAGGATATGGCTACACCTTC. It codes for CASTPFRGQGYGYTF. V usage is TRBV28 and J usage is TRBJ1-2; 7 positions agree with TRBD1. V trimming: 7 bases; J trimming: 5 bases; junction bases outside the gene matches: 13. The CDR3 sequence is 15 residues long. Germline lookup yields CDR1 MDHEN and CDR2 SYDVKM.

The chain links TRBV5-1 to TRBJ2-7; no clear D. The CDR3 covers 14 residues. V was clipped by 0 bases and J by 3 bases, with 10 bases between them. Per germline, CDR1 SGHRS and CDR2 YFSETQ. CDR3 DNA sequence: TGCGCCAGCAGCTTGGCCCCACACAACTACGAGCAGTACTTC. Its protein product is CASSLAPHNYEQYF.

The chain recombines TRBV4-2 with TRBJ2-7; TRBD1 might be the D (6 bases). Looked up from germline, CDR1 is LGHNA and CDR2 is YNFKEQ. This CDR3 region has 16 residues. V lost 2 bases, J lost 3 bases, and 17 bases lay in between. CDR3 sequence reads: CASSQPRRQGSYEQYF. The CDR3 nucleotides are TGTGCCAGCAGCCAACCTCGGCGGCAGGGGAGCTACGAGCAGTACTTC.

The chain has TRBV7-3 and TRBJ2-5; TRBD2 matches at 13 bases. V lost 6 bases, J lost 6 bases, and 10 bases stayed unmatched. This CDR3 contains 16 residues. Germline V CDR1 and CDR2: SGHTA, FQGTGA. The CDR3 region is CASRDGTSGTIKTQYF. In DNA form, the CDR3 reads TGTGCCAGCAGGGATGGGACTAGCGGGACTATAAAGACCCAGTACTTC.

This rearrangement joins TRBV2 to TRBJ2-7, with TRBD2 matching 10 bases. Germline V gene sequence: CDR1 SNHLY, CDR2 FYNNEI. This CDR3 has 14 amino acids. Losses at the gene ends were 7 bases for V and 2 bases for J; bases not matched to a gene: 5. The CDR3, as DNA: TGTGCCAGCACACCCGGGACTAGCGCCTACGAGCAGTACTTC. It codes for CASTPGTSAYEQYF.

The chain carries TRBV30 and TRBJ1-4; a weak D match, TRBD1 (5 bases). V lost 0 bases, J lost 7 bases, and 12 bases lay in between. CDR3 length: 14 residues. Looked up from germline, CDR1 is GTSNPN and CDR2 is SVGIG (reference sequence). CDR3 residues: CAWSVRTDSEKLFF. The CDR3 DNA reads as TGTGCCTGGAGTGTACGTACAGACAGTGAAAAACTGTTTTTT.

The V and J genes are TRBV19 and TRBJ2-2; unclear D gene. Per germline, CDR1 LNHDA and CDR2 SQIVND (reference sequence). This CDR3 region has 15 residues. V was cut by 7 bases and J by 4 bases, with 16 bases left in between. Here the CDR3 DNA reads TGTGCCAGTACCCTGGCCCAGAGACTCACCGGGGAGCTGTTTTTT. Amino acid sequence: CASTLAQRLTGELFF.

CDR3 region: CASSEDRLQKEAFF. In DNA, the CDR3 is TGTGCCAGCAGTGAAGATCGGTTACAGAAAGAAGCTTTCTTT. This sequence joins TRBV6-1 and TRBJ1-1, with D uncertain. The CDR3 covers 14 residues. Per the germline V gene, CDR1 is MNHNS and CDR2 is SASEGT. Trimming removed 1 base from V and 8 bases from J, with 14 bases in between.

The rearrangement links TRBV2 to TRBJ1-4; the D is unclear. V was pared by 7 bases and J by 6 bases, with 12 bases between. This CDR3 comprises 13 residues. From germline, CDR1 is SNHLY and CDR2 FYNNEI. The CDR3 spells CASNVETHEKLFF. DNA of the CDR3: TGTGCCAGCAATGTGGAAACCCATGAAAAACTGTTTTTT.

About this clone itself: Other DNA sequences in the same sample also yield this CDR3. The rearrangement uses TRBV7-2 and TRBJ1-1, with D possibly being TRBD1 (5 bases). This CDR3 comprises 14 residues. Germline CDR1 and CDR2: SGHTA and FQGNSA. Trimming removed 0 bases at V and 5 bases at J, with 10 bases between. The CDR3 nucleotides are TGTGCCAGCAGCTTAGCAGGGGCGCGGACTGAAGCTTTCTTT. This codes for CASSLAGARTEAFF.

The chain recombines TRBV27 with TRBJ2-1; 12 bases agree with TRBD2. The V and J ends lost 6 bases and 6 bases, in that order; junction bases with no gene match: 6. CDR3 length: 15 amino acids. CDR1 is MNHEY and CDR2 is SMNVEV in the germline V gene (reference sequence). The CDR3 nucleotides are TGTGCCAGCAGCCGAGGACTAGCGGGAATCAATGAGCAGTTCTTC. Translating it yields CASSRGLAGINEQFF.

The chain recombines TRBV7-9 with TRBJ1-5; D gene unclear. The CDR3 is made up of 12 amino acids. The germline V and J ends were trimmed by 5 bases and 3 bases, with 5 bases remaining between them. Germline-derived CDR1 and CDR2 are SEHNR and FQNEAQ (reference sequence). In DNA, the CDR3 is TGTGCCAGCAGCACAGACAATCAGCCCCAGCATTTT. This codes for CASSTDNQPQHF.

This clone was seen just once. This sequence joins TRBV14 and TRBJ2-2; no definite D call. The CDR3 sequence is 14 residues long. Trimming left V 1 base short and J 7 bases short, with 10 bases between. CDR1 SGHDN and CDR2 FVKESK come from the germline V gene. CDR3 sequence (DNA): TGTGCCAGCAGCCAAGTCCGGACCAGCGGGGAGCTGTTTTTT. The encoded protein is CASSQVRTSGELFF.